The 4 T cell receptor beta chains reported below all come from one sample, sequenced in a study of T-cell memory formation after mild COVID-19. TCRdb ran MiXCR on the 5' RACE reads and lists one entry per CDR3 protein. The table lists 110,000 to 150,000 distinct CDR3 sequences, approximately 25% of them singletons. What was sequenced was PBMCs or a T cell subset sorted from them (not recorded which). The receptor source for this set is an adult woman who had mild COVID-19 (a few samples of this study predate the infection). Cell type and time point are not known.

In this sample, this clonotype turned up a few times. The chain combines TRBV7-9 with TRBJ1-1; TRBD1 might be the D (6 bases). Between the trimmed V and J ends, which lost 4 bases and 1 base, there was a span of 13 bases. Germline V gene sequence: CDR1 SEHNR, CDR2 FQNEAQ (reference sequence). This CDR3 spans 15 amino acids. The CDR3: CASSSRDTRNTEAFF. CDR3 sequence (DNA): TGTGCCAGCAGCTCGAGGGACACCCGGAACACTGAAGCTTTCTTT.

This chain links TRBV7-2 with TRBJ2-1; 7 bases line up with TRBD2. Germline V gene lookup returns CDR1 SGHTA and CDR2 FQGNSA. The ends lost 3 bases at V and 5 bases at J; junction bases unmatched: 7. This CDR3 is 15 amino acids long. The CDR3 loop is CASSFPPAGHNEQFF. Here the CDR3 DNA reads TGTGCCAGCAGCTTTCCCCCAGCGGGACACAATGAGCAGTTCTTC. The full variable domain, with the rest looked up from reference TRBV7-2 and TRBJ2-1, is GAGVSQSPSNKVTEKGKDVELRCDPISGHTALYWYRQSLGQGLEFLIYFQGNSAPDKSGLPSDRFSAERTGGSVSTLTIQRTQQEDSAVYLCASSFPPAGHNEQFFGPGTRLTVL.

In its sample, this clonotype was seen a few times. V usage is TRBV10-3 and J usage is TRBJ2-3; TRBD2 matches at 8 bases. Germline CDR1 is ENHRY and CDR2 is SYGVKD. The CDR3 contains 13 residues. J gave up 2 bases and V 10 bases, and 5 bases lay outside the gene matches. The CDR3 loop is CATGGAITDTQYF. In DNA form, the CDR3 reads TGTGCCACGGGGGGGGCTATCACAGATACGCAGTATTTT.

V is TRBV7-2 and J is TRBJ2-1; 9 bases agree with TRBD2. In germline, CDR1 is SGHTA, CDR2 FQGNSA. The CDR3 runs 15 residues. V shed 5 bases, J shed 8 bases, and the junction held 10 bases outside the gene matches. The CDR3 loop reads CASSISTSGTHEQFF. In DNA form, the CDR3 reads TGTGCCAGCAGCATCTCGACTAGCGGTACACATGAGCAGTTCTTC. The full variable domain, with the rest looked up from reference TRBV7-2 and TRBJ2-1, is GAGVSQSPSNKVTEKGKDVELRCDPISGHTALYWYRQSLGQGLEFLIYFQGNSAPDKSGLPSDRFSAERTGGSVSTLTIQRTQQEDSAVYLCASSISTSGTHEQFFGPGTRLTVL.